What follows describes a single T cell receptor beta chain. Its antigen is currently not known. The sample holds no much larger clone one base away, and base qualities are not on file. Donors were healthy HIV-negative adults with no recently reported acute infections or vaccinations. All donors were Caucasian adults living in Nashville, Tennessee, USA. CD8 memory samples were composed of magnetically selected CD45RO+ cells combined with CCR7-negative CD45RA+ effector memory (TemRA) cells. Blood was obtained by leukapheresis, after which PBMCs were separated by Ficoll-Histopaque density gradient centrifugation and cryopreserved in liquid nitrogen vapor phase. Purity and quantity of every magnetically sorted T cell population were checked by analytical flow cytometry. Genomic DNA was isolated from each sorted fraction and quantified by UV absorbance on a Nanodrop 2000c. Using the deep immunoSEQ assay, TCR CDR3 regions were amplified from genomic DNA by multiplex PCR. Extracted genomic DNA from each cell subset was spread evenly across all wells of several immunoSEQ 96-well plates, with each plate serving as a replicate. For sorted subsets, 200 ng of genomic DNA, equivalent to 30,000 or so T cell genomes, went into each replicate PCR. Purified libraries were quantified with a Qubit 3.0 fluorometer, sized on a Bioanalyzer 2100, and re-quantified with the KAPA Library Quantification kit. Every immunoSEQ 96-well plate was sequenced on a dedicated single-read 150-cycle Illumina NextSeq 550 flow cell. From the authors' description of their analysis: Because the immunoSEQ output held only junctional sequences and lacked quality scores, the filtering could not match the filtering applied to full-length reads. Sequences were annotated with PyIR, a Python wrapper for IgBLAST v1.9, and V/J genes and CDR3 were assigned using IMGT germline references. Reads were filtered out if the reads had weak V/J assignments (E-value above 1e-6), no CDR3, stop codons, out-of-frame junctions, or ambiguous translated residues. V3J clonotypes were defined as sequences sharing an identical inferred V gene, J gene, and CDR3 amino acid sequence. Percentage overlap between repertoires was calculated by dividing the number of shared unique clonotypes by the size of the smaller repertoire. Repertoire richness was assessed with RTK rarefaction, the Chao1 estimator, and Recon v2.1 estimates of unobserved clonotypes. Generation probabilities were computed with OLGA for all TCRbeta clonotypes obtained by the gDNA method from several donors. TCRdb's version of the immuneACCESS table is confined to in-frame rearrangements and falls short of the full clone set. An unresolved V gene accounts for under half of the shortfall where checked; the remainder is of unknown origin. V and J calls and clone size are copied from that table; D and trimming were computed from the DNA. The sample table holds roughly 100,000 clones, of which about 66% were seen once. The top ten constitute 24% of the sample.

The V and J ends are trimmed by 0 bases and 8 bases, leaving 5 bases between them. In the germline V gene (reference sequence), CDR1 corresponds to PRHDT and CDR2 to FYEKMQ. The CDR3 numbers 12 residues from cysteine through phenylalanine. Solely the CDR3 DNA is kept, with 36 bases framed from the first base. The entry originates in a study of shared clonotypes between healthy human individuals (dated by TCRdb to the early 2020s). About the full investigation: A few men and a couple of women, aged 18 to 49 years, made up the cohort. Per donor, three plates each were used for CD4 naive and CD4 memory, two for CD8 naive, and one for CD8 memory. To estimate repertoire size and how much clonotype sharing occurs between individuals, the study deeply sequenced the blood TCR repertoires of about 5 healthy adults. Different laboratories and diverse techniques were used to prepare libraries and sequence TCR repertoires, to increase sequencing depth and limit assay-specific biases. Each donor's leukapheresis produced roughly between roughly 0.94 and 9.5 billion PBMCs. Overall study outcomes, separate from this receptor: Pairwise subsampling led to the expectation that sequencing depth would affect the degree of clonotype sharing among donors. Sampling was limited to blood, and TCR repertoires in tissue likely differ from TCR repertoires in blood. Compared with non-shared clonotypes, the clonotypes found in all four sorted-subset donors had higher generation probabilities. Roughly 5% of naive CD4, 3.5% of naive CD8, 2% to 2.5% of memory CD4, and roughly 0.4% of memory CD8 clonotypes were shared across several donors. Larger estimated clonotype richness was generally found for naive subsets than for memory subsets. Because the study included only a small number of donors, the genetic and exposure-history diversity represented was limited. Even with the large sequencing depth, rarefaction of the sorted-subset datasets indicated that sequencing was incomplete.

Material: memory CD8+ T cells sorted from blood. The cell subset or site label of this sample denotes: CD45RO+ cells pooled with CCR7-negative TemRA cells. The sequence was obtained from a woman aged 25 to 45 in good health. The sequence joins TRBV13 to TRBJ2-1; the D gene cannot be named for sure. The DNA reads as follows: TGTGCCAGCAGCTTAGGGCGCGATGAGCAGTTCTTC. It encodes CASSLGRDEQFF.